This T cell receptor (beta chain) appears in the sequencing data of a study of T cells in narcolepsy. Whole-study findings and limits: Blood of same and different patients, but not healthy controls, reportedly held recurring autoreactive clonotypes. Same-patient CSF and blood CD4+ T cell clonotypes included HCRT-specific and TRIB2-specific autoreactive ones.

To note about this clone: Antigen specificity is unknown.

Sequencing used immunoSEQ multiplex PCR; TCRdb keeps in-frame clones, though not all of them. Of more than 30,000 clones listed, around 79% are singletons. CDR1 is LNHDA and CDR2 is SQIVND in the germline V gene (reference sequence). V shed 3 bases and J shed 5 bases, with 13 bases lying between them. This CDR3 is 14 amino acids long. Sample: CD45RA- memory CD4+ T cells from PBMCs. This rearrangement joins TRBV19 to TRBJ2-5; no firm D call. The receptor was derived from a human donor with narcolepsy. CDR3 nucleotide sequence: TGTGCCAGTAGTATTCGTCCAAACGGGGAGACCCAGTACTTC. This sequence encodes CASSIRPNGETQYF.